This T cell receptor (beta chain) was sequenced in a study of shared clonotypes between healthy human individuals. Using immunoSEQ multiplex PCR, the repertoire was profiled, and TCRdb retains in-frame clones only, with some absent. The sample lists 2 million to 2.5 million clones; approximately 94% were seen once. A remark on this clone: The antigen remains undetermined.

Findings and limits, study-wide: Represented diversity (both genetic and exposure-history) was limited by the small number of donors. Specimens sampled were limited to blood, with tissue repertoires likely differing. Measured sharing among donors was expected to vary with sequencing depth.

Per the germline V gene, CDR1 is SNHLY and CDR2 is FYNNEI. With V trimmed by 3 bases and J by 6 bases, 5 bases remained unmatched. The CDR3 is made up of 14 amino acids. Everyone who donated was a Caucasian adult who lived in Nashville, Tennessee. The sequence came from a man in his late teens or twenties in good health. Material for sequencing was naive CD4+ T cells sorted from blood. The subset is: CD45RA+ positively selected. The chain combines TRBV2 with TRBJ2-4; 7 bases match TRBD2. The chain's CDR3 is CASSDGGLGNIQYF. The CDR3 DNA is TGTGCCAGCAGTGACGGGGGGTTGGGAAACATTCAGTACTTC.